This T cell receptor beta chain comes out of a study of T cells in Graves' hyperthyroidism and ophthalmopathy. TCR beta CDR3 regions were amplified from RNA transcripts. The HTBI primer set was used in a first-round RT-PCR of the TCR CDR3. From the multiplex PCR reads, TCRdb called clonotypes with MiXCR, one entry per CDR3 protein. The repertoire holds 550,000 to 650,000 distinct CDR3 sequences, roughly 13% seen once, with 4.5% to 6% in the top ten. The V end was cut by 4 bases, the J end by 4 bases, with 11 bases between. The CDR3 is 14 residues long. The germline CDR1 and CDR2 sequences are MDHEN and SYDVKM. The sample holds many counts of this clonotype.

The V call is TRBV28, the J call TRBJ2-1; perhaps D is TRBD1 or TRBD2 (5 bases each). This TCR came from a woman in her thirties with Graves' hyperthyroidism that later progressed to Graves' ophthalmopathy. Sequenced sample: blood. The CDR3 sequence: CASSSGTEYNEQFF. The DNA of the CDR3 is TGTGCCAGCAGTTCCGGGACGGAATACAATGAGCAGTTCTTC.